This is a list of T cell receptor beta chains from one sample in a study of brain T cells in children with intractable seizures. This table comes from immunoSEQ multiplex PCR, and its TCRdb copy is limited to in-frame clones, with some not included. The sample has about 350,000 clones, 93% seen once. The sequenced sample was peripheral blood, obtained about 5 months after surgery. The receptor source for this set is a boy in the first two years of life with tuberous sclerosis and intractable seizures. CDR3s include the opening cysteine and the closing phenylalanine or tryptophan. The D gene is left open where the match is weak. Size tells how often a clone was seen (once, few, many) or the class of an expanded clone, and some rows leave it out.

clone_size	j_call	v_call	d_call	cdr3_nt	cdr3_aa
NA	TRBJ2-3	TRBV12-3/TRBV12-4	NA	TGTGCCAGCAGCCCCGAAAATTTATTCGAGCAGTATTTT	CASSPENLFEQYF
NA	TRBJ1-2	TRBV5-1	TRBD1	TGCGCCAGCAGCTTGGACCCTACAGGGGAGGGTGCAGGCTACACCTTC	CASSLDPTGEGAGYTF
NA	TRBJ2-1	TRBV27	NA	TGTGCCAGCAGTTTAGATTCCCCCTACAATGAGCAGTTCTTC	CASSLDSPYNEQFF
NA	TRBJ2-5	TRBV9	TRBD1	TGTGCCAGCAGCGCAGGGGACAGACCTACTGCTCAAGAGACCCAGTACTTC	CASSAGDRPTAQETQYF
NA	TRBJ2-7	TRBV2	TRBD1	TGTGCCAGCATCATCGACAGGGGGCGGACCTACGAGCAGTACTTC	CASIIDRGRTYEQYF
NA	TRBJ1-1	TRBV6-5	NA	TGTGCCAGCAGTTACTCAAGTATTGGCGCTGAAGCTTTCTTT	CASSYSSIGAEAFF
NA	TRBJ2-7	TRBV10-3	TRBD1	TGTGCCATCAGTGACCGGGACAGGTCTATTTCCTACGAGCAGTACTTC	CAISDRDRSISYEQYF
NA	TRBJ1-6	TRBV20-1	NA	TGCAGTGCTAGTTCTGATGAGGAGAGCTCCTATAATTCACCCCTCCACTTT	CSASSDEESSYNSPLHF
NA	TRBJ2-4	TRBV3-1/TRBV3-2	NA	TGTGCCAGCAGCCGCCCCCCGAGCAAACTAGCCAAAAACATTCAGTACTTC	CASSRPPSKLAKNIQYF
NA	TRBJ1-1	TRBV7-9	NA	TGTGCCAGCAGCTTAGACAGGGCCCTCATTCCTGAAGCTTTCTTT	CASSLDRALIPEAFF
NA	TRBJ2-7	TRBV6-2/TRBV6-3	NA	TGTGCCAGCAGTTTCGTCACTACCTACGAGCAGTACTTC	CASSFVTTYEQYF
NA	TRBJ2-7	TRBV5-6	NA	TGTGCCAGCAGCTTGGCCAGGGCCGACTACGAGCAGTACTTC	CASSLARADYEQYF
NA	TRBJ1-2	TRBV25-1	TRBD1	TGTGCCAGCAGTGAACCGGGACAGGGGAGCTATGGCTACACCTTC	CASSEPGQGSYGYTF
NA	TRBJ2-1	TRBV5-6	NA	TGTGCCAGCAGCTCGGTGGGGGGCTCCTACAATGAGCAGTTCTTC	CASSSVGGSYNEQFF
NA	TRBJ1-2	TRBV30	NA	TGTGCCTGGAGTGTCGGGCATTTGGGGTATGGCTGCACCTTC	CAWSVGHLGYGCTF
NA	TRBJ2-7	TRBV27	NA	TGTGCCAGCAGTTCCCGCCCTTTGAGCTACGAGCAGTACTTC	CASSSRPLSYEQYF
NA	TRBJ1-2	TRBV29-1	NA	TGTAGCGTCCGTGACACATATGGCTACACCTTC	CSVRDTYGYTF
NA	TRBJ2-1	TRBV9	NA	TGTGCCAGCAGCCTCCTGGAGAGCTCCTACAATGAGCAGTTCTTC	CASSLLESSYNEQFF
NA	TRBJ1-5	TRBV18	NA	TGTGCCAGCTCGCCTTATAGCAATCAGCCCCAGCATTTT	CASSPYSNQPQHF
once	TRBJ2-3	TRBV21-1	NA	TGTGCCAGCAGCAAACTGAATTGGCGACCCACGCAGTATTTT	CASSKLNWRPTQYF
NA	TRBJ2-7	TRBV15	TRBD2	TGTGCCACCAGCCTAAGATGGGGGGGTGAACGGACCTACGAGCAGTACTTC	CATSLRWGGERTYEQYF
NA	TRBJ2-7	TRBV7-9	TRBD2	TGTGCCAGCAGCCCACGCTTTGCGGGGGGGCTGGAAGAGCAGTACTTC	CASSPRFAGGLEEQYF
NA	TRBJ2-7	TRBV6-6	NA	TGTGCCAGCAGTCATAACAACGAGCAGTACTTC	CASSHNNEQYF
NA	TRBJ2-2	TRBV30	TRBD2	TGTGCCTGGAGTGTTCTAGCGGGTAACACCGGGGAGCTGTTTTTT	CAWSVLAGNTGELFF